This T cell receptor (beta chain) was sequenced during a study of blood T cell repertoires in COVID-19. Study context: Acute and convalescent COVID-19 samples came from the United States, Italy and Spain.

Original processing methods: Reference gene primer amplification gave nucleated cell count estimates. The repertoire was sequenced with immunoSEQ multiplex PCR; TCRdb's copy has only in-frame clones and lacks some. V and J calls and clone size are as listed in that table; D and trimming were resolved from the DNA. This table has tens of thousands of clones, around 80% appearing once. The germline gives CDR1 SGHVS, CDR2 FQNEAQ. The CDR3 is made up of 14 amino acids. Trimming stripped 4 bases from V and 7 bases from J, with 16 bases between. Only one count was recorded for this clone. V is TRBV7-8 and J is TRBJ1-1, with D perhaps matching TRBD1 (5 bases). The sequenced sample was peripheral blood. The TCR sequence derives from a human donor in a cohort sampled during active COVID-19. Here the CDR3 reads CASSSPGGSNEAFF. The CDR3 DNA reads TGTGCCAGCAGCTCCCCGGGGGGTTCCAATGAAGCTTTCTTT.